The present TCR beta chain was sequenced within a study of monozygotic twins with inflammatory bowel disease. CDR1 SQVTM and CDR2 ANQGSEA come from the germline V gene. This CDR3 has 12 residues. Each TCR library used 3500 ng of total RNA. Reanalyzing the 5' RACE reads, TCRdb keeps one entry per CDR3 protein, without DNA. The sample features 300,000 to 450,000 distinct CDR3 sequences, with 2% to 3% in its top ten. The authors isolated total RNA from whole blood without sorting T cells. The TCR sequence derives from a human donor with ulcerative colitis or Crohn's disease, or a healthy co-twin of an affected twin (not recorded which). Sequencing used blood. This chain connects TRBV29-1 to TRBJ2-5; TCRdb's assignment of TRBD1 cannot be checked, as there is no DNA. The CDR3 loop is CSVTQGVETQYF.